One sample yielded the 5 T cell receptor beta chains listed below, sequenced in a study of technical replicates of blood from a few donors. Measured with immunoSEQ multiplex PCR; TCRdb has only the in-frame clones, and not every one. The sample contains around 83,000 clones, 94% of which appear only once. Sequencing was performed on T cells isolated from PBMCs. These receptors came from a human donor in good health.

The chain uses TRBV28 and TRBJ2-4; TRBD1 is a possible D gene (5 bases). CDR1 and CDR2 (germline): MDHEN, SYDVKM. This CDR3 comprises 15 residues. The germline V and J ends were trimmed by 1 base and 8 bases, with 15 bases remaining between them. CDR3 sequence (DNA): TGTGCCAGCAGTTTATCTGGGGTTGAAGGGGACATTCAGTACTTC. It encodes CASSLSGVEGDIQYF.

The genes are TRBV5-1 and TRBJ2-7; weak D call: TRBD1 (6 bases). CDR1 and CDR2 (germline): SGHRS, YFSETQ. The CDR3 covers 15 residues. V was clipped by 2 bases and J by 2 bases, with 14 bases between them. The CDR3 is CASSFRGSSAYEQYF. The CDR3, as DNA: TGCGCCAGCAGCTTTAGGGGGAGTTCGGCCTACGAGCAGTACTTC.

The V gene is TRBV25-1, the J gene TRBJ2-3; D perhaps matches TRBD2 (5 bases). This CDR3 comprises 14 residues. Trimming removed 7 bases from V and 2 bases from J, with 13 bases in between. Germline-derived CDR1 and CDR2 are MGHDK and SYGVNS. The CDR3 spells CASTQATNTDTQYF. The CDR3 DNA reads TGTGCCAGCACCCAAGCGACTAACACAGATACGCAGTATTTT.

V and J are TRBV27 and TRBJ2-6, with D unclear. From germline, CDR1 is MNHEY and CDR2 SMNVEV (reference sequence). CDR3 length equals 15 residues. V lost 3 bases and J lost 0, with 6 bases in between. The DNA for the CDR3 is TGTGCCAGCAGTTTCTTCCTCTCTGGGGCCAACGTCCTGACTTTC. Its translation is CASSFFLSGANVLTF.

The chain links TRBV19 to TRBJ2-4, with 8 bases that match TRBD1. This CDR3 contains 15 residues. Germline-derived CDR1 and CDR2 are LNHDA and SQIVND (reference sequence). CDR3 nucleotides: TGTGCACAAAATGATCAGGGGGCAGCCAAAAACATTCAGTACTTC. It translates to CAQNDQGAAKNIQYF.